This T cell receptor beta chain was profiled in a study of graft-versus-host responses after intestinal transplantation. Only in-frame clones appear in the TCRdb table, and some are missing; sequencing was by immunoSEQ multiplex PCR. The sample consists of 110,000 to 150,000 clones, approximately 91% of them appearing once. This CDR3 has 14 residues. CDR1 SNHLY and CDR2 FYNNEI come from the germline V gene. Regarding this clone: What it binds is unknown. At one of its ends the junction is not consistent with the germline gene, which may arise from a read error. Other nucleotide sequences from this sample produce the same CDR3.

The chain employs TRBV2 and TRBJ1-2, with D hard to call. The sequence came from a human donor who received an intestinal transplant. This specimen was unstimulated CD4+ T cells sorted from spleen or lymph node cells, taken before intestinal transplant. In nucleotides, the CDR3 is TGCGCCAGCAGTGAGCGTGGATCTAACTATGGCTACACCTTC. Translating gives CASSERGSNYGYTF.